Detailed here is one T cell receptor beta chain. Its antigen is undetermined. This entry comes from a study of beta chain features in type 1 diabetes. Every bit of the isolated RNA underwent reverse transcription, so sequencing read expressed TCRB transcripts. Clones were sequenced by immunoSEQ multiplex PCR, and TCRdb holds only the in-frame ones, with some missing. The sample records fewer than 650,000 clones, 15% to 17% being singletons. Trimming stripped 1 base from V and 4 bases from J, with 7 bases between. The length of the CDR3 is 13 residues. Looked up from germline, CDR1 is MDHEN and CDR2 is SYDVKM. Naive, central memory, regulatory and stem cell-like memory cells within the CD4+ compartment were sorted using CD45RO/CCR7/CD25/CD127/CD95/CD27. Whole-study findings and limits: All four CD4+ subsets of Type 1 diabetes patients contained TCRB CDR3s that were moderately but significantly shorter. Whether HLA type influences TCRB rearrangement remained unresolved here.

The chain carries TRBV28 and TRBJ1-2; no definite D call. The sample comprised naive CD4+ T cells from blood. The receptor comes from a man between 18 and 35 years old in good health. CDR3 nucleotide sequence: TGTGCCAGCAGTTTATCGCGCACCTATGGCTACACCTTC. Its translation: CASSLSRTYGYTF.